This T cell receptor beta chain was documented in a study of technical replicates of blood from a handful of donors. Clones were read by immunoSEQ multiplex PCR, and TCRdb kept only the in-frame ones, dropping some. This table has approximately 41,000 clones, over 95% appearing once. On this clone: One end of the junction does not line up with germline, which may come from a read error.

This CDR3 has 14 amino acids. Germline V lookup: CDR1 MNHEY, CDR2 SVGAGI. Sequencing was carried out using T cells isolated from PBMCs. This chain connects TRBV6-5 to TRBJ2-1, with TRBD2 identical over 8 bases. The clonotype comes from a human donor in good health. CDR3 loop: CARILAASNNEQFF. The CDR3 nucleotides read TGTGCCAGAATACTAGCGGCCTCCAACAATGAGCAGTTCTTC.